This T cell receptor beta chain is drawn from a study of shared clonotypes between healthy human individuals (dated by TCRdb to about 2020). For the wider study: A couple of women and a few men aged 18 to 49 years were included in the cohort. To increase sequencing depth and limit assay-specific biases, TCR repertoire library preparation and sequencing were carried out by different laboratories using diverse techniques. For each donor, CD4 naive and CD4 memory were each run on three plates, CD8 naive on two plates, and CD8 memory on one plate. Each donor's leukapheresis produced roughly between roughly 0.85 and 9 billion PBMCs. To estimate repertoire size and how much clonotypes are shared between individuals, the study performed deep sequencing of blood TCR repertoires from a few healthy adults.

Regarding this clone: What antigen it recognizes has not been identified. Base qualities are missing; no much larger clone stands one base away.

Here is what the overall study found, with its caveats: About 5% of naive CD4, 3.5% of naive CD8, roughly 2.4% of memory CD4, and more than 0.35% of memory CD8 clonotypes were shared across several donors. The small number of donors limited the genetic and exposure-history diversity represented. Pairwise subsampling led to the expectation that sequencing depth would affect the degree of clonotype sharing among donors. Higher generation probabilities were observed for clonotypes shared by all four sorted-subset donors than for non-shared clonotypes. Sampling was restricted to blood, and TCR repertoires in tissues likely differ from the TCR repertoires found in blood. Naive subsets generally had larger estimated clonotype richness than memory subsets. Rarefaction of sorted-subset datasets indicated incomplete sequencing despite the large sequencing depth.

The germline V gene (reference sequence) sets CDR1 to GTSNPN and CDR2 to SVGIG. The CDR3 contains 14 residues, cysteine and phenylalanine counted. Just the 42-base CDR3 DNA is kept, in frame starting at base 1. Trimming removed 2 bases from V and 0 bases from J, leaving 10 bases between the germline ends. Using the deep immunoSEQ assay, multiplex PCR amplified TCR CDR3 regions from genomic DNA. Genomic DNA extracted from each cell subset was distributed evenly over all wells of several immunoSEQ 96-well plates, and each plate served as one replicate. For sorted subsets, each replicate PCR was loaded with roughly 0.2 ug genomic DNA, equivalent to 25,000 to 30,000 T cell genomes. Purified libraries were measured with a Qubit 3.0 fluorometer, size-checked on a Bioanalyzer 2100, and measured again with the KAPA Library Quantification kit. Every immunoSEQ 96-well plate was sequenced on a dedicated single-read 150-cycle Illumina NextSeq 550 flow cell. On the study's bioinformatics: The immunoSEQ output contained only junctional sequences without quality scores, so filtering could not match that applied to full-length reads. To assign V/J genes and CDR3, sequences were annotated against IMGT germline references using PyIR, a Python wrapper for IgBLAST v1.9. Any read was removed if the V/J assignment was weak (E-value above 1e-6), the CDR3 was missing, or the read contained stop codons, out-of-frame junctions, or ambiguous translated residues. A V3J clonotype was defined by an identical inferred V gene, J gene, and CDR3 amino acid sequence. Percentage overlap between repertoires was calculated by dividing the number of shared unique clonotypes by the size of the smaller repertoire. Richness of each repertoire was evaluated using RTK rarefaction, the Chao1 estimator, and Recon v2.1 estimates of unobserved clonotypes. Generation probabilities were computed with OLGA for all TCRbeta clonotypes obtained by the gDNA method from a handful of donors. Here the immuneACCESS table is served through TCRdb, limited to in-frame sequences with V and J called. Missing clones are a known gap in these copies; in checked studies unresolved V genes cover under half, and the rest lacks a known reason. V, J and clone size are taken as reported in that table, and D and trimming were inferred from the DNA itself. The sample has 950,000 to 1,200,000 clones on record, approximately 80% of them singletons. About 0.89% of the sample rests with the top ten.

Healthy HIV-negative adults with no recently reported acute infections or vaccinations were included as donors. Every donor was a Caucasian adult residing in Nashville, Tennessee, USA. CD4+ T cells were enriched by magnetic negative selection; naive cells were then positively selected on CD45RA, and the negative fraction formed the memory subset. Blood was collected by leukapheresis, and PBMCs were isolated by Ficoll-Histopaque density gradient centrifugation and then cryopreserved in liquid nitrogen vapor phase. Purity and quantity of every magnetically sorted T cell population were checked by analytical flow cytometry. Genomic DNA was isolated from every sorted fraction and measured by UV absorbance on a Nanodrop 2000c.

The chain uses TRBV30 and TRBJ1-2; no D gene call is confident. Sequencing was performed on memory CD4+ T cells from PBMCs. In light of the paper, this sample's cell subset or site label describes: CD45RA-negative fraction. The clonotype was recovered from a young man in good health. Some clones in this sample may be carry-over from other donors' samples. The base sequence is TGTGCCTGGAGTTGCAGCCCAACTAACTATGGCTACACCTTC. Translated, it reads CAWSCSPTNYGYTF.